Given below is one T cell receptor (beta chain) in context. It lacks a known antigen. Base qualities are not at hand, and no much larger clone is one base apart. The immunoSEQ Assay, a bias-controlled multiplex PCR, was used to amplify TCRbeta CDR3 regions from genomic DNA. The published analysis was carried out like this. Within the assay, amplification of reference gene primers was used to estimate how many nucleated cells each sample contained. To quantify the absolute abundance of each unique TCRbeta CDR3 rearrangement, sequence reads were collapsed and filtered. For each sample, productive Simpson clonality was calculated by taking the square root of Simpson's diversity index across productive rearrangements. TCRdb limited this immuneACCESS table to in-frame rearrangements with V and J called. A share of clones is missing; checked studies link under half to unresolved V genes, and the rest is unexplained. V and J calls and clone size are those listed in that table; D and trimming were worked out from the DNA. The table for this sample lists nearly 80,000 clones; roughly 80% of them were counted only once. The ten largest clones represent around a third of the sample.

Each collaborating institution followed its own protocols to collect whole blood in K2EDTA tubes. For TCRbeta analysis, collaborator samples were shipped as frozen whole blood, as isolated PBMCs, or as DNA extracted from either sample type. The data were taken from a study of blood T cell repertoires in COVID-19 (dated by TCRdb to 2020 to 2022). A note on the overall study: Samples from collaborators originated in the United States, Italy and Spain and spanned both the acute and convalescent phases of COVID-19. A freely available public database, intended as a resource for researchers studying the immune response to SARS-CoV-2, is where the repertoires were released. A de-identified subject ID, COVID-19 status, age in years and sex were almost always included in the sample metadata. The material from the prospective study consisted of cDNA or gDNA derived from T cells, B-cell-depleted T cells, or PBMCs. The samples were drawn from the first 160 participants of the ongoing ImmuneRACE study and from 1,254 subjects provided by 6 global collaborators. The dataset comprised deeply sampled blood TCRbeta repertoires from subjects exposed to, actively infected with, or recovered from COVID-19. HLA class I and class II types, where available, came from metadata supplied by the sample provider rather than from assay-based typing. What the research found in general, with its limitations: Clinical and demographic metadata were provided uncurated, with the amount varying by source and participant.

The CDR3 holds 18 amino acids from the cysteine to the phenylalanine. Left in the record is the CDR3 DNA by itself, 54 bases read in frame from the first base. CDR1 and CDR2 are drawn from the germline V gene: ENHRY, SYGVKD. The germline ends are 19 bases apart after V is trimmed by 4 bases and J by 0 bases. This clonotype originated in a woman in her 70s with acute or convalescent COVID-19. In this chain, TRBV10-3 is recombined with TRBJ1-5; a weak D assignment points to TRBD1 (6 bases agree). Sequencing was done on a sample of peripheral blood. The base sequence is TGTGCCATCAGTGCGAAAGGGGGGGGCTCGGATAGCAATCAGCCCCAGCATTTT. The translation is CAISAKGGGSDSNQPQHF.